A single T cell receptor (beta chain) is shown here with its context. CDR1 is SGHTA and CDR2 is FQGNSA in the germline V gene. This CDR3 has 14 residues. J lost 5 bases, V lost 4 bases, and 5 bases had no gene match. The data are from a study of cytomegalovirus exposure and HLA in healthy donors. The PCR was carried out with 60 Vbeta primers and 13 Jbeta primers. Clones were read by immunoSEQ multiplex PCR, and TCRdb kept only the in-frame ones, dropping some. This table has about 65,000 clones, just under 80% appearing once. The specimen sequenced was PBMCs. V is TRBV7-2 and J is TRBJ2-1; 7 bases are shared with TRBD1. This receptor was obtained from a woman aged 25 to 39 in good health and CMV-seronegative. In DNA, the CDR3 is TGTGCCAGCAGCTACCGGGACAGCAACAATGAGCAGTTCTTC. Residues: CASSYRDSNNEQFF.